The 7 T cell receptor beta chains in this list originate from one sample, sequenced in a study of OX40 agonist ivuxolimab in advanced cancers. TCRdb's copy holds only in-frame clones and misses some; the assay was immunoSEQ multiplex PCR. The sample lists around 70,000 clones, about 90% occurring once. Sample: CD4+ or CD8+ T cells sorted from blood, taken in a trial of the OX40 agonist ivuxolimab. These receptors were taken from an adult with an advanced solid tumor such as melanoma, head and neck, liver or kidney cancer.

Here the CDR3 reads CASSLGLRGDEQYF. In nucleotides, the CDR3 is TGTGCCAGCAGCTTAGGGCTCAGGGGCGACGAGCAGTACTTC. The rearrangement joins TRBV7-3 to TRBJ2-7; perhaps TRBD1 as D (6 bases). This CDR3 contains 14 residues. The V end lost 2 bases, the J end lost 5 bases, and 13 bases lay between the germline ends. Germline V gene data show CDR1 as SGHTA and CDR2 as FQGTGA.

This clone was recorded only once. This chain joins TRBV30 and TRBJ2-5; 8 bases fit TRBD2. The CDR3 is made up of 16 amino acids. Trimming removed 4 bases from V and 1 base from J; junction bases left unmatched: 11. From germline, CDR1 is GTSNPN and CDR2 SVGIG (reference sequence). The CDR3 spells CAWMLDGRGAQETQYF. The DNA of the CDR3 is TGTGCCTGGATGTTAGACGGGCGGGGGGCCCAAGAGACCCAGTACTTC.

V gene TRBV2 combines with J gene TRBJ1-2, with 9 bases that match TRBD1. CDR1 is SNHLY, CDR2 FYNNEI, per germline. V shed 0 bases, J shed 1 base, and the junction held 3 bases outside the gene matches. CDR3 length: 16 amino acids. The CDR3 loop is CASSEAGTGSNYGYTF. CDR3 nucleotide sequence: TGTGCCAGCAGTGAAGCGGGGACAGGGAGTAACTATGGCTACACCTTC.

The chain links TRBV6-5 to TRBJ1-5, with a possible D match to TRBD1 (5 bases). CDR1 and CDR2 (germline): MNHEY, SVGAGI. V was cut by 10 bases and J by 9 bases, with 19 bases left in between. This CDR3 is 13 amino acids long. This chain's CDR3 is CATALAGGPPQHF. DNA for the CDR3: TGTGCCACAGCACTTGCCGGGGGTCCGCCCCAGCATTTT.

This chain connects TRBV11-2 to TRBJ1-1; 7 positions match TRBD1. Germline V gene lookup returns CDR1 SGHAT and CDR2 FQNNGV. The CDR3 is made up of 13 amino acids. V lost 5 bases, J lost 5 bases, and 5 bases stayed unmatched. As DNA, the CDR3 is TGTGCCAGCAGCGGGGCAGGGGGGACTGAAGCTTTCTTT. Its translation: CASSGAGGTEAFF. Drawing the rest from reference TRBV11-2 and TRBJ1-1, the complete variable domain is EAGVAQSPRYKIIEKRQSVAFWCNPISGHATLYWYQQILGQGPKLLIQFQNNGVVDDSQLPKDRFSAERLKGVDSTLKIQPAKLEDSAVYLCASSGAGGTEAFFGQGTRLTVV.

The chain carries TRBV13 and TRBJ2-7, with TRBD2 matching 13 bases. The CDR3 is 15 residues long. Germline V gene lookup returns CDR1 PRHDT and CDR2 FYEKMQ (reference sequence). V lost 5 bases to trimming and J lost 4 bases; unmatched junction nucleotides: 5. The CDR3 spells CASSPTSGGPYEQYF. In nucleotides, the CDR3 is TGTGCCAGCAGCCCGACTAGCGGGGGGCCATACGAGCAGTACTTC.

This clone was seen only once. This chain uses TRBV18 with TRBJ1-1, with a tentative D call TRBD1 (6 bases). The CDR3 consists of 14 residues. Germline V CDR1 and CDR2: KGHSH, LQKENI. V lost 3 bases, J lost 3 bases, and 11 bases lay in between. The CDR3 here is CASSPMAGDTEAFF. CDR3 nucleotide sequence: TGTGCCAGCTCACCTATGGCAGGGGACACTGAAGCTTTCTTT.